This is a list of T cell receptor beta chains from one sample in a study of cytomegalovirus exposure and HLA in healthy donors. Using immunoSEQ multiplex PCR, the repertoire was profiled, and TCRdb retains in-frame clones only, with some absent. The sample contains over 250,000 clones, around 86% of which appear only once. Sample: PBMCs. The source is a woman aged 18 to 35 in good health and CMV-seronegative. Each CDR3 is given with its conserved first and last residue. The order of the fields is D gene, J gene, clone size, V gene, CDR3 protein, CDR3 DNA. A D gene is named only where the DNA matches it firmly. The size entry is marked missing in some rows and otherwise reads once, few, many or a size class.

TRBD1 TRBJ2-5 NA TRBV7-3 CASSVDREETQYF TGTGCCAGCAGCGTTGACAGGGAAGAGACCCAGTACTTC
TRBD1 TRBJ1-4 NA TRBV25-1 CASSVRQGVFEKLFF TGTGCCAGCAGCGTGAGACAGGGGGTTTTCGAAAAACTGTTTTTT
TRBD2 TRBJ2-1 once TRBV30 CAWSRAGGGYNEQFF TGTGCCTGGAGTCGAGCGGGAGGAGGCTACAATGAGCAGTTCTTC
NA TRBJ1-3 NA TRBV29-1 CSVAMMGNTIYF TGCAGCGTTGCTATGATGGGAAACACCATATATTTT
NA TRBJ2-3 NA TRBV6-5 CASSYPTGQDTQYF TGTGCCAGCAGTTACCCGACAGGCCAAGATACGCAGTATTTT
TRBD2 TRBJ2-5 NA TRBV4-1 CASSQGRAGDGETQYF TGCGCCAGCAGCCAAGGCCGCGCGGGAGACGGAGAGACCCAGTACTTC
TRBD2 TRBJ2-5 NA TRBV11-2 CASSLVGPGGETQYF TGTGCCAGCAGCTTAGTGGGGCCGGGGGGGGAGACCCAGTACTTC
NA TRBJ1-2 NA TRBV7-9 CASSLPEQINYGYTF TGTGCCAGCAGCTTACCCGAACAGATTAACTATGGCTACACCTTC
TRBD1 TRBJ1-5 NA TRBV27 CASSPGTGGGQPQHF TGTGCCAGCAGTCCGGGGACAGGGGGTGGGCAGCCCCAGCATTTT
NA TRBJ2-5 NA TRBV25-1 CASSELGLSGLFQETQYF TGTGCCAGCAGTGAACTCGGCTTATCGGGACTCTTCCAAGAGACCCAGTACTTC
TRBD2 TRBJ2-7 NA TRBV10-3 CAIMGIAGKSEQYF TGTGCCATCATGGGGATAGCGGGAAAGAGCGAGCAGTACTTC
NA TRBJ1-3 NA TRBV5-1 CASSFWQGGSGNTIYF TGCGCCAGCAGCTTCTGGCAGGGCGGCTCTGGAAACACCATATATTTT
NA TRBJ1-5 NA TRBV30 CAWSTGRNQPQHF TGTGCCTGGAGTACAGGGCGAAATCAGCCCCAGCATTTT
NA TRBJ2-7 NA TRBV2 CASPLGGGYHEQYF TGTGCCAGCCCGCTGGGGGGAGGATACCACGAGCAGTACTTC
TRBD1 TRBJ2-1 NA TRBV7-6 CASSLGQGAYNEQFF TGTGCCAGCAGCTTAGGACAGGGGGCCTACAATGAGCAGTTCTTC
NA TRBJ1-1 NA TRBV9 CASSGFGLGLNTEAFF TGTGCCAGCAGTGGCTTCGGTCTCGGGTTGAACACTGAAGCTTTCTTT
NA TRBJ1-2 NA TRBV10-3 CATQDLSNYGYTF TGTGCCACACAGGACCTCTCTAACTATGGCTACACCTTC
NA TRBJ1-2 NA TRBV7-9 CASSQGGVYGYTF TGTGCCAGCAGCCAAGGAGGGGTCTATGGCTACACCTTC
TRBD2 TRBJ2-7 NA TRBV6-5 CASSPLAGGTFEQYF TGTGCCAGCAGTCCTCTAGCGGGAGGCACCTTCGAGCAGTACTTC
NA TRBJ1-2 NA TRBV9 CASSVRDTYGYTF TGTGCCAGCAGCGTCCGGGACACCTATGGCTACACCTTC
NA TRBJ2-7 once TRBV9 CASSVAGQGGYEQYF TGTGCCAGCAGCGTAGCTGGGCAGGGTGGTTACGAGCAGTACTTC
NA TRBJ1-5 NA TRBV19 CASSPGRAAQPQHF TGTGCCAGTAGCCCGGGGAGGGCAGCTCAGCCCCAGCATTTT
NA TRBJ2-7 NA TRBV7-9 CASSSSAQGNYEQYF TGTGCCAGCAGCTCCTCGGCGCAGGGGAACTACGAGCAGTACTTC
TRBD1 TRBJ1-5 NA TRBV10-2 CASSDSYRGNQPQHF TGCGCCAGCAGTGATTCCTACAGGGGGAATCAGCCCCAGCATTTT
NA TRBJ2-4 NA TRBV4-1 CASSQVTRAKNIQYF TGCGCCAGCAGCCAAGTAACTCGAGCCAAAAACATTCAGTACTTC
TRBD2 TRBJ2-1 NA TRBV6-1 CASIFGDGGRNEQFF TGTGCCAGCATATTCGGGGACGGCGGGAGGAATGAGCAGTTCTTC
NA TRBJ2-7 few TRBV21-1 CASPKGIYEQYF TGTGCCAGCCCTAAGGGGATTTACGAGCAGTACTTC
TRBD1 TRBJ1-2 NA TRBV5-1 CASSPGQNRYGYTF TGCGCCAGCAGCCCGGGACAGAACCGCTATGGCTACACCTTC
TRBD1 TRBJ1-2 NA TRBV5-4 CASSLTGGNGYTF TGTGCCAGCAGCTTGACAGGGGGCAATGGCTACACCTTC
NA TRBJ2-7 NA TRBV10-3 CAISSVGGAGEQYF TGTGCCATCAGTTCGGTGGGGGGGGCTGGTGAGCAGTACTTC
NA TRBJ2-3 NA TRBV7-2 CASSPTQGVLDTQYF TGTGCCAGCAGCCCGACACAGGGAGTTCTAGATACGCAGTATTTT
TRBD1 TRBJ1-1 NA TRBV18 CASSPPTGVGGTEAFF TGTGCCAGCTCACCACCAACAGGGGTCGGCGGCACTGAAGCTTTCTTT